A single sample is the source of the 22 T cell receptor beta chains below, sequenced in a study of T cell responses to AZD1222 COVID-19 vaccine. Assay used: immunoSEQ multiplex PCR; TCRdb lists only in-frame clones, some missing. Of roughly 140,000 clones listed, 90% are singletons. Here the sequenced sample was peripheral blood, taken on day 0 of AZD1222 vaccination. Every receptor here comes from an adult in good health.

The chain recombines TRBV28 with TRBJ2-5; D is unclear. This CDR3 has 12 amino acids. V lost 8 bases, J lost 8 bases, and 15 bases lay in between. Germline CDR1 and CDR2: MDHEN and SYDVKM. This CDR3 is CASGEIVGTQYF. The CDR3 DNA reads as TGTGCCAGCGGAGAGATCGTGGGAACCCAGTACTTC.

The chain joins TRBV10-2 to TRBJ1-1; 7 bases are a match to TRBD1. Per the germline V gene, CDR1 is WSHSY and CDR2 is SAAADI. The CDR3 consists of 15 residues. The ends lost 6 bases at V and 5 bases at J; junction bases unmatched: 12. Here the CDR3 reads CASSQLRQGGTEAFF. The CDR3 bases are TGCGCCAGCAGCCAACTTAGACAGGGAGGTACTGAAGCTTTCTTT.

This clone was observed a single time. The rearrangement links TRBV28 to TRBJ2-3, with D possibly being TRBD1 (5 bases). Trimming stripped 3 bases from V and 0 bases from J, with 28 bases between. This CDR3 is built from 21 residues. Germline CDR1 and CDR2: MDHEN and SYDVKM. The CDR3 here is CASSFWGHRGPRSVSTDTQYF. The CDR3 DNA reads TGTGCCAGCAGTTTCTGGGGCCACCGCGGCCCAAGGTCCGTAAGCACAGATACGCAGTATTTT.

The rearrangement joins TRBV7-9 to TRBJ2-7; 8 nucleotides align to TRBD2. In germline, CDR1 is SEHNR, CDR2 FQNEAQ (reference sequence). J was trimmed by 5 bases and V by 1 base; bases with no gene match: 10. CDR3 length: 16 amino acids. The CDR3: CASSLEVGRAGNEQYF. CDR3 DNA: TGTGCCAGCAGCTTAGAGGTCGGGAGGGCCGGGAACGAGCAGTACTTC.

The chain couples TRBV2 to TRBJ2-2; maybe TRBD2 (5 bases). The CDR3 has 12 residues. Trimming cost V 4 bases and J 8 bases, with 8 bases left between them. Germline V gene lookup returns CDR1 SNHLY and CDR2 FYNNEI. The CDR3 here is CASSGGIGELFF. The CDR3 DNA reads as TGTGCCAGCAGTGGAGGGATTGGGGAGCTGTTTTTT.

This chain links TRBV27 with TRBJ2-7; possibly TRBD1 or TRBD2 for D (5 bases each). The CDR3 has 11 residues. Germline V gene lookup returns CDR1 MNHEY and CDR2 SMNVEV (reference sequence). V lost 3 bases and J 11 bases, leaving 11 bases between the germline ends. CDR3 nucleotide sequence: TGTGCCAGCAGTTTCGGGGCAACGGAGTACTTC. This encodes CASSFGATEYF.

The rearrangement links TRBV5-5 to TRBJ2-7; no definite D call. The V gene lost 2 bases and the J gene lost 3 bases, with 15 bases spanning the gap. Germline-derived CDR1 and CDR2 are SGHKS and YYEKEE (reference sequence). The CDR3 is 15 residues long. CDR3 sequence (DNA): TGTGCCAGCAGCTTCTACCGGTCTGGGATCTACGAGCAGTACTTC. This sequence encodes CASSFYRSGIYEQYF.

The chain has TRBV6-5 and TRBJ2-2, with TRBD1 identical over 7 bases. The germline CDR1 and CDR2 sequences are MNHEY and SVGAGI. Trimming cost V 2 bases and J 6 bases; bases outside gene matches: 3. The CDR3 runs 14 residues. The CDR3 sequence: CASSYQDRAGELFF. The CDR3 nucleotides read TGTGCCAGCAGTTACCAAGACAGGGCCGGGGAGCTGTTTTTT.

This chain joins TRBV5-4 and TRBJ1-2; possible D gene TRBD1, 6 bases. The germline CDR1 and CDR2 sequences are SGHNT and YYREEE (reference sequence). Deletions cut 4 bases from V and 6 bases from J, with 22 bases between. This CDR3 contains 16 residues. CDR3 nucleotide sequence: TGTGCCAGCAGCCCCACCGGGGGCAGCATCTTAGATGGCTACACCTTC. Protein sequence: CASSPTGGSILDGYTF.

J is TRBJ2-1 and V is TRBV14; 11 nucleotides line up with TRBD2. In germline, CDR1 is SGHDN, CDR2 FVKESK. The CDR3 covers 20 residues. The V segment lost 0 bases and the J segment 7 bases; nucleotides outside the gene matches: 17. The DNA of the CDR3 is TGTGCCAGCAGCCAAGAGAAAGGACTAGCGGGCATTGCGCTGGGGAATGAGCAGTTCTTC. It yields the protein CASSQEKGLAGIALGNEQFF. The variable domain in full, with the rest retrieved from reference TRBV14 and TRBJ2-1, is EAGVTQFPSHSVIEKGQTVTLRCDPISGHDNLYWYRRVMGKEIKFLLHFVKESKQDESGMPNNRFLAERTGGTYSTLKVQPAELEDSGVYFCASSQEKGLAGIALGNEQFFGPGTRLTVL.

The count of this clone is one. The sample holds other DNA sequences that translate to the same CDR3. The chain is built from TRBV19 and TRBJ2-7; 7 nucleotides line up with TRBD1. The CDR3 covers 14 residues. CDR1 and CDR2 from the germline V gene are LNHDA and SQIVND (reference sequence). Trimming at V came to 3 bases and at J to 0 bases, leaving 2 bases not matched to a gene. The CDR3 bases are TGTGCCAGTAGTATCGGGACAGTCTCCTACGAGCAGTACTTC. The encoded protein is CASSIGTVSYEQYF.

Worth noting for this clone: The sample carries other DNA sequences with the same CDR3. The chain joins TRBV27 to TRBJ2-7; D uncertain. Trimming pared 4 bases from V and 4 bases from J, leaving 5 bases between. CDR1 is MNHEY, CDR2 SMNVEV, per germline (reference sequence). The CDR3 covers 11 residues. CDR3 bases: TGTGCCAGCAGTTCTCTATACGAGCAGTACTTC. It codes for CASSSLYEQYF.

This chain joins TRBV11-3 and TRBJ2-1; D may be TRBD2 (6 bases). This CDR3 contains 14 residues. CDR1 SGHNT and CDR2 YENEEA come from the germline V gene. The V and J ends lost 5 bases and 5 bases respectively, with 13 bases between them. This CDR3 is CASSARDLNNEQFF. In DNA form, the CDR3 reads TGTGCCAGCAGCGCCCGGGACTTAAACAATGAGCAGTTCTTC.

The genes are TRBV30 and TRBJ1-2, with D possibly TRBD1 on 5 matching bases. CDR1 is GTSNPN and CDR2 is SVGIG in the germline V gene (reference sequence). The CDR3 has 13 amino acids. V dropped 2 bases and J dropped 4 bases, with 11 bases sitting between them. This CDR3 is CAWSSRGAYGYTF. CDR3 in DNA: TGTGCCTGGAGTAGTAGGGGCGCCTATGGCTACACCTTC.

This clone has only a few counts. V usage is TRBV11-1 and J usage is TRBJ1-4; no clear D gene. Germline CDR1 reads SGHAT; CDR2 reads FQDESV (reference sequence). V was shortened by 4 bases and J by 0 bases, with 9 bases between the two germline ends. The CDR3 sequence is 15 residues long. CDR3 DNA sequence: TGTGCCAGCAGCTCCCACTCCTCAACTAATGAAAAACTGTTTTTT. The encoded protein is CASSSHSSTNEKLFF. The entire variable domain, with the rest obtained from reference TRBV11-1 and TRBJ1-4, is as follows: EAEVAQSPRYKITEKSQAVAFWCDPISGHATLYWYRQILGQGPELLVQFQDESVVDDSQLPKDRFSAERLKGVDSTLKIQPAELGDSAMYLCASSSHSSTNEKLFFGSGTQLSVL.

This chain joins TRBV3-1 (or the pseudogene TRBV3-2) and TRBJ2-1; either TRBD1 or TRBD2 may supply D (6 bases each). The CDR3 contains 17 residues. The V gene lost 0 bases and the J gene lost 1 base, with 13 bases spanning the gap. Germline values: CDR1 LGHDT, CDR2 YNNKEL (reference sequence). The CDR3 DNA sequence: TGTGCCAGCAGCCAAGATCGTAAAGGGGGGTCCTACAATGAGCAGTTCTTC. Its translation: CASSQDRKGGSYNEQFF.

The rearrangement uses TRBV6-5 and TRBJ1-1, with TRBD1 matching 7 bases. Germline loops: CDR1 MNHEY, CDR2 SVGAGI. This CDR3 region has 14 residues. J was trimmed by 5 bases and V by 9 bases; bases with no gene match: 12. The DNA of the CDR3 is TGTGCCAGTAGACAGGGAGGGTCAAAGACTGAAGCTTTCTTT. Translating gives CASRQGGSKTEAFF.

V and J are TRBV6-2 or TRBV6-3 and TRBJ2-2; D remains unclear. The germline gives CDR1 MNHEY, CDR2 SVGEGT. The CDR3 covers 14 residues. V was clipped by 4 bases and J by 3 bases, with 9 bases between them. The CDR3 region is CASSWTDHTGELFF. The CDR3 nucleotides are TGTGCCAGCAGTTGGACGGACCACACCGGGGAGCTGTTTTTT.

The CDR3 region has the DNA TGCAGTGCTGGGGGACTGCTAGGGCAGTTCTTC. It is translated as CSAGGLLGQFF. The chain carries TRBV20-1 and TRBJ2-1; the D gene is possibly TRBD2 (6 bases). This CDR3 is 11 amino acids long. V shed 5 bases and J shed 12 bases, with 14 bases lying between them. CDR1 is DFQATT, CDR2 SNEGSKA, per germline (reference sequence).

The V gene is TRBV7-2, the J gene TRBJ1-4, with 10 bases aligning to TRBD1. The V gene end was trimmed by 5 bases and the J gene end by 10 bases; junction bases not matched to a gene: 13. Germline V gene sequence: CDR1 SGHTA, CDR2 FQGNSA. The CDR3 consists of 16 residues. The CDR3 bases are TGTGCCAGCAGCCCCGGAGGGGGGACAGGGGCCGGAAAACTGTTTTTT. Residues: CASSPGGGTGAGKLFF.

The rearrangement uses TRBV7-2 and TRBJ1-3; possibly TRBD1 for D (6 bases). Germline lookup yields CDR1 SGHTA and CDR2 FQGNSA. The CDR3 runs 15 residues. Trimming removed 1 base at V and 4 bases at J, with 11 bases between. For the CDR3, the DNA is TGTGCCAGCAGCTTAGTCGGGGACAAAGGAAACACCATATATTTT. This gives the protein CASSLVGDKGNTIYF.

The chain employs TRBV6-5 and TRBJ2-1, with 8 bases identical to TRBD2. The CDR3 totals 16 residues. Germline V CDR1 and CDR2: MNHEY, SVGAGI. V gave up 3 bases and J gave up 1 base; unmatched junction bases: 5. In DNA, the CDR3 is TGTGCCAGCAGTTATGGAAGCGGGAGTTCCTACAATGAGCAGTTCTTC. This encodes CASSYGSGSSYNEQFF.